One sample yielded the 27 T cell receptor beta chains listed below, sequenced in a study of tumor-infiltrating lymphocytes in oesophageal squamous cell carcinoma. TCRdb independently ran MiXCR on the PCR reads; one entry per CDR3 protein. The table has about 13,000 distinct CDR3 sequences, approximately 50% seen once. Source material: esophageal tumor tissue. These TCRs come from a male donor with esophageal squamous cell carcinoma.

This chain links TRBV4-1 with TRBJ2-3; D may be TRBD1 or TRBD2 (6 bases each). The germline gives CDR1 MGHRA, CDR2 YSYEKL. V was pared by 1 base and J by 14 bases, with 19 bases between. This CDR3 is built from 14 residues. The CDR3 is CASSQGRDTGELYF. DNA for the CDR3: TGCGCCAGCAGCCAAGGGCGGGACACCGGGGAGCTGTATTTT.

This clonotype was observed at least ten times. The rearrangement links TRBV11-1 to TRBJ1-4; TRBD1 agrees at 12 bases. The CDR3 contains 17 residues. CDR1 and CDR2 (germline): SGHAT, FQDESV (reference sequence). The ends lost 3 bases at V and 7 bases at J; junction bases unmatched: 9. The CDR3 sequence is CASSFSTGTGGGEKLFF. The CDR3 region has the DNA TGTGCCAGCAGCTTTTCGACGGGGACAGGGGGCGGTGAAAAACTGTTTTTT.

CDR3 amino acids: CASSSPTGTGVTYEQYF. The CDR3 DNA reads TGTGCCAGCAGCTCTCCCACCGGGACAGGGGTAACCTACGAGCAGTACTTC. This rearrangement joins TRBV7-4 to TRBJ2-7; 10 bases line up with TRBD1. This CDR3 comprises 17 residues. Germline CDR1 and CDR2: SGHVT and SQSDAQ. The V and J ends lost 4 bases and 2 bases, in that order; junction bases with no gene match: 11. Filled out from reference TRBV7-4 and TRBJ2-7, the complete variable domain reads GAGVSQSPRYKVAKRGRDVALRCDSISGHVTLYWYRQTLGQGSEVLTYSQSDAQRDKSGRPSGRFSAERPERSVSTLKIQRTEQGDSAVYLCASSSPTGTGVTYEQYFGPGTRLTVT.

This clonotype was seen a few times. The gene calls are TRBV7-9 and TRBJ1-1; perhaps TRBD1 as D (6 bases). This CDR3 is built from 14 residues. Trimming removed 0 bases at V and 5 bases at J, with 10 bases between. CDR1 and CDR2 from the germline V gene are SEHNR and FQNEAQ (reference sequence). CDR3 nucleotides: TGTGCCAGCAGCTTAGCGGGGGCGAAAACTGAAGCTTTCTTT. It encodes CASSLAGAKTEAFF.

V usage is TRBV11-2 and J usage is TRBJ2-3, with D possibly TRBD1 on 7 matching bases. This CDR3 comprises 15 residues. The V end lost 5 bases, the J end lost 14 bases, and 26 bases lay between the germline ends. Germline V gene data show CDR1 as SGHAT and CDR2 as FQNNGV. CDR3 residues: CASSPARGVVGELYF. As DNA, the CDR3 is TGTGCCAGCAGCCCGGCCAGGGGGGTAGTCGGGGAGCTGTATTTT. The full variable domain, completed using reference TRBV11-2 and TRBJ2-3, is EAGVAQSPRYKIIEKRQSVAFWCNPISGHATLYWYQQILGQGPKLLIQFQNNGVVDDSQLPKDRFSAERLKGVDSTLKIQPAKLEDSAVYLCASSPARGVVGELYFGPGTRLTVL.

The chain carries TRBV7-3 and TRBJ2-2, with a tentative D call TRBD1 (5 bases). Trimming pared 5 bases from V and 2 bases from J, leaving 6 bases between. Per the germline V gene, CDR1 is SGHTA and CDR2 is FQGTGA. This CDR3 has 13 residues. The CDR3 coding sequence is TGTGCCAGCAGCGGACAAAACACCGGGGAGCTGTTTTTT. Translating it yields CASSGQNTGELFF.

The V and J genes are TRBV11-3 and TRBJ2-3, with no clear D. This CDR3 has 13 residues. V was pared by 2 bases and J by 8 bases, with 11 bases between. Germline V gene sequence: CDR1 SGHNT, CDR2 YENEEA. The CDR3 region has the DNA TGTGCCAGCAGCTTAAACAAGGCCGGTACGCAGTATTTT. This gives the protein CASSLNKAGTQYF.

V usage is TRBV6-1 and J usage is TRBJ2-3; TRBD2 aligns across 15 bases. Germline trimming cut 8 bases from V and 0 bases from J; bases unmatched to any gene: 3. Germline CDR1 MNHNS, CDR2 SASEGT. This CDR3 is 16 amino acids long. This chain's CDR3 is CASGLAGGPSTDTQYF. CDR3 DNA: TGTGCCAGCGGACTAGCGGGGGGGCCGAGCACAGATACGCAGTATTTT.

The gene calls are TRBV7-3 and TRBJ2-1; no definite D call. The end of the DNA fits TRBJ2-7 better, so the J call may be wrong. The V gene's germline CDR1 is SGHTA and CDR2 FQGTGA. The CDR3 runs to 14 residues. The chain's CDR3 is CASSLTLSYNEQYF. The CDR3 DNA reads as TGTGCCAGCAGCTTAACCCTCTCCTACAATGAGCAGTACTTC.

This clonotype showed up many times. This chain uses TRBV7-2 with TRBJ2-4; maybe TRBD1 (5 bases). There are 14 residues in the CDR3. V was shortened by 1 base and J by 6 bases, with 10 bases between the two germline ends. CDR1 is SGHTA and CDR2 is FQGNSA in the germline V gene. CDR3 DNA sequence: TGTGCCAGCAGCTTAGGGACCGACAGAAACATTCAGTACTTC. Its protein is CASSLGTDRNIQYF.

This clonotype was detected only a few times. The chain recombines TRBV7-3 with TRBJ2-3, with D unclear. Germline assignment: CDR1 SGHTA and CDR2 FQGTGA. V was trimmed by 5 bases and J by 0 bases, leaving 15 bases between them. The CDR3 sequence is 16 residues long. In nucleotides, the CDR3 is TGTGCCAGCAGCCTCCTTGGGTTAACTAGCACAGATACGCAGTATTTT. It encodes CASSLLGLTSTDTQYF. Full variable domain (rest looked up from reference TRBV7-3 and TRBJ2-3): GAGVSQTPSNKVTEKGKYVELRCDPISGHTALYWYRQSLGQGPEFLIYFQGTGAADDSGLPNDRFFAVRPEGSVSTLKIQRTERGDSAVYLCASSLLGLTSTDTQYFGPGTRLTVL.

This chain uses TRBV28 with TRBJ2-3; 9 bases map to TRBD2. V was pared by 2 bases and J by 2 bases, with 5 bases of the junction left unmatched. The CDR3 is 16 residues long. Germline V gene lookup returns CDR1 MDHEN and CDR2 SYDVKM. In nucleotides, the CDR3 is TGTGCCAGCAGTTTAGCGGGAGGGCCATCCACAGATACGCAGTATTTT. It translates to CASSLAGGPSTDTQYF.

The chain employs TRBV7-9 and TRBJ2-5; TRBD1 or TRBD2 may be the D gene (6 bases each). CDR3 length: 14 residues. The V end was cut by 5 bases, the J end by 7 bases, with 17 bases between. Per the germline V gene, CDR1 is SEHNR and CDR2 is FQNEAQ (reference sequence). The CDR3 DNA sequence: TGTGCCAGCAGCCCATACTCGGGGGCGGGGACCCAGTACTTC. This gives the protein CASSPYSGAGTQYF.

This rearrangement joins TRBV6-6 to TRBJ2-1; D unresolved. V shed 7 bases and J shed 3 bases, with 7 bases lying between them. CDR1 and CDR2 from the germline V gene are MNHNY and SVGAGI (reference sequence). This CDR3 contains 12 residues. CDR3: CASNPGYNEQFF. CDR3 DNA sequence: TGTGCCAGCAATCCTGGCTACAATGAGCAGTTCTTC.

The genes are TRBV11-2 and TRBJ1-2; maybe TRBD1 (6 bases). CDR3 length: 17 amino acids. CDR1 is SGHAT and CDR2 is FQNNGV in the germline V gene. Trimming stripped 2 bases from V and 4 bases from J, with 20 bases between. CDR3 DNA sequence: TGTGCCAGCAGCTTAACGACGTCCGTAACAGGGACCTATGGCTACACCTTC. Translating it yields CASSLTTSVTGTYGYTF.

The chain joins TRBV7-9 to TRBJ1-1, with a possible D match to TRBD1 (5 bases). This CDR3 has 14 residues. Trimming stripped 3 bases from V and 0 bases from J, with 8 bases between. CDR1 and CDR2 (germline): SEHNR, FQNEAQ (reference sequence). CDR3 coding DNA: TGTGCCAGCAGCTTGGGGCTGGTGAACACTGAAGCTTTCTTT. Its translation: CASSLGLVNTEAFF.

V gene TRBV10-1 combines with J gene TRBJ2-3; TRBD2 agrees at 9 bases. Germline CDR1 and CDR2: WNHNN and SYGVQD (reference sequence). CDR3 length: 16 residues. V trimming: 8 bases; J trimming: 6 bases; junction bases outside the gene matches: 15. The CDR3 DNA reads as TGCGCCAGCGATAATCTGACTAGCGGATCTTGCGATACGCAGTATTTT. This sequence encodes CASDNLTSGSCDTQYF.

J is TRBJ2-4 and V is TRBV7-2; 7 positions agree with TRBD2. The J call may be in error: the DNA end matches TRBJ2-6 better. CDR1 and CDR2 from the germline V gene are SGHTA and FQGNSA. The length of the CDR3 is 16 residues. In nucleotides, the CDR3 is TGTGCCAGCAACTCCGGGGGGTTAAGTGGGGCCAACGTCCTGACTTTC. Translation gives CASNSGGLSGANVLTF.

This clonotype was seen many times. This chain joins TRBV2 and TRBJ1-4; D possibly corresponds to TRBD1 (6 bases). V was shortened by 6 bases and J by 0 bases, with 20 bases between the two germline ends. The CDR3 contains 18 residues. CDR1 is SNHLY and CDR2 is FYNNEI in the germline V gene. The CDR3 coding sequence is TGTGCCAGCAGGGGGTGGGGCGCAGGGGAAGCAACTAATGAAAAACTGTTTTTT. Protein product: CASRGWGAGEATNEKLFF.

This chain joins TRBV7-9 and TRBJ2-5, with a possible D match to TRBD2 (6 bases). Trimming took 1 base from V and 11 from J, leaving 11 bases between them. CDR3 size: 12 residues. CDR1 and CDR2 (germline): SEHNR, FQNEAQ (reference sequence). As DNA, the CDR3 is TGTGCCAGCAGCTTAGGTGGGACTGAGCAGTACTTC. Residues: CASSLGGTEQYF.

The DNA for the CDR3 is TGTGCCAGCAGACCCGCAAGCGGGAGTTCAGATACGCAGTATTTT. Translated, it gives CASRPASGSSDTQYF. The J gene is TRBJ2-3, the V gene TRBV25-1; 8 bases align to TRBD2. V was clipped by 6 bases and J by 4 bases; unmatched bases: 9. The CDR3 sequence is 15 residues long. Germline CDR1 and CDR2: MGHDK and SYGVNS.

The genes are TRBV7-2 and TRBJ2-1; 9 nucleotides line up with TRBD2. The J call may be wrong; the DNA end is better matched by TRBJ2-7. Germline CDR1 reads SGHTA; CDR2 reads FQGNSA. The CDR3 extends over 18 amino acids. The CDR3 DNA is TGTGCCAGCAGCTTAAGCGTGGCTAGCGGGACATGGAGCGACGAGCAGTACTTC. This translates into CASSLSVASGTWSDEQYF.

Here the CDR3 reads CASSFRGRNDEQFF. The CDR3 DNA reads TGTGCCAGCAGCTTTCGCGGGAGAAACGATGAGCAGTTCTTC. This chain connects TRBV7-8 to TRBJ2-3; 7 bases are shared with TRBD2. The J call is in doubt because the DNA end fits TRBJ2-1 better. This CDR3 has 14 amino acids. Germline V gives CDR1 SGHVS, CDR2 FQNEAQ.

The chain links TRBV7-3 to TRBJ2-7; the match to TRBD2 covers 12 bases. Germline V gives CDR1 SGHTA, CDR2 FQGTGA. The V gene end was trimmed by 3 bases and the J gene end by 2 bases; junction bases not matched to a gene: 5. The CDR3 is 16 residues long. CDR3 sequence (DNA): TGTGCCAGCAGCTTCACTCTAGCGGGAGGGACCTACGAGCAGTACTTC. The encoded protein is CASSFTLAGGTYEQYF.

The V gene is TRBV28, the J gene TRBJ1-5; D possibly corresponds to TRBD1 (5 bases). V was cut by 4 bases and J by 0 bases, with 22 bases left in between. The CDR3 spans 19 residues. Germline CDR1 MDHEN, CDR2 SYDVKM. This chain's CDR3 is CASSSNPTGTLTSNQPQHF. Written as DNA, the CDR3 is TGTGCCAGCAGTTCGAACCCTACCGGGACCTTGACTAGCAATCAGCCCCAGCATTTT.

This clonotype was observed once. CDR3 DNA: TGTGCCACTGGGCAGGGGGAAACAGATACGCAGTATTTT. Residues: CATGQGETDTQYF. This chain joins TRBV6-6 and TRBJ2-3; 7 nucleotides align to TRBD1. Germline V gene lookup returns CDR1 MNHNY and CDR2 SVGAGI (reference sequence). The J segment lost 3 bases and the V segment lost 10 bases, leaving 7 bases of the junction unmatched. The CDR3 is 13 residues long.

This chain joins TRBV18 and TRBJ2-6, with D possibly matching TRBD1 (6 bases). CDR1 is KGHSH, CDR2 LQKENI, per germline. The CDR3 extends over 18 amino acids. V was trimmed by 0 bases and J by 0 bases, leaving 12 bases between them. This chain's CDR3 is CASSPPPGAHSGANVLTF. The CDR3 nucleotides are TGTGCCAGCTCACCACCCCCAGGGGCACACTCTGGGGCCAACGTCCTGACTTTC.